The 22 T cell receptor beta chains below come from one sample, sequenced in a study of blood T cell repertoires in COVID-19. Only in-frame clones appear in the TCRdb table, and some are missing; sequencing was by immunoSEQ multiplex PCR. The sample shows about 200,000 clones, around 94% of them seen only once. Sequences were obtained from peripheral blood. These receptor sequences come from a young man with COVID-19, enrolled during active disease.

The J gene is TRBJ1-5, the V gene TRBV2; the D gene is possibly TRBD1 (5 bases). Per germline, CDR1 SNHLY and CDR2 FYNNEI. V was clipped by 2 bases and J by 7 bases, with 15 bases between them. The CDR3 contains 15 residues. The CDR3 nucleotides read TGTGCCAGCAGTGAATTAGGGGCAGGTCAACAGCCCCAGCATTTT. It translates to CASSELGAGQQPQHF.

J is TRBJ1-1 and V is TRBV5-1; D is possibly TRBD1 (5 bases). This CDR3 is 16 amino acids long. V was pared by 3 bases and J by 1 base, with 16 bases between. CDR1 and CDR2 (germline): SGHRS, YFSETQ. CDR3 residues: CASSSWGRGSNTEAFF. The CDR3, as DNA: TGCGCCAGCAGCTCCTGGGGTCGGGGGTCGAACACTGAAGCTTTCTTT.

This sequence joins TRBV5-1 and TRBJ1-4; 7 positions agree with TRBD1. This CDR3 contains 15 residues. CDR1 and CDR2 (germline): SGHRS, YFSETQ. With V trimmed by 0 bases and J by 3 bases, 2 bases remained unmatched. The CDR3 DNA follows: TGCGCCAGCAGCTTGGGTACAGGGGCTAATGAAAAACTGTTTTTT. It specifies CASSLGTGANEKLFF.

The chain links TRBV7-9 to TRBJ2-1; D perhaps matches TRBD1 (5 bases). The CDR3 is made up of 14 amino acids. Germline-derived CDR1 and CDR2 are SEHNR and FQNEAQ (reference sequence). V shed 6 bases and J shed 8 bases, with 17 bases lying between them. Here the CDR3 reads CASSEQVIKDEQFF. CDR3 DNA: TGTGCCAGCAGTGAACAGGTCATCAAGGATGAGCAGTTCTTC.

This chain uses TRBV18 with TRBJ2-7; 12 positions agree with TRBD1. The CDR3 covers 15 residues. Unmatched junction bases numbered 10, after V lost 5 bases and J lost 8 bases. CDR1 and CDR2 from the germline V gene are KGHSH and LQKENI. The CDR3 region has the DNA TGTGCCAGCTCAGACTTTCCGGGACAGGGGGCCAAGCAGTACTTC. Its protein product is CASSDFPGQGAKQYF.

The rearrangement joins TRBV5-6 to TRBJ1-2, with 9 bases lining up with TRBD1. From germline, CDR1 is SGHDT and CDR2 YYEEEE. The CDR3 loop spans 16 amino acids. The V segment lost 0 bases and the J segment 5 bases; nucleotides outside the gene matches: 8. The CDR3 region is CASSLAGTGQGYGYTF. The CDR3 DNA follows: TGTGCCAGCAGCTTGGCCGGGACAGGGCAGGGATATGGCTACACCTTC.

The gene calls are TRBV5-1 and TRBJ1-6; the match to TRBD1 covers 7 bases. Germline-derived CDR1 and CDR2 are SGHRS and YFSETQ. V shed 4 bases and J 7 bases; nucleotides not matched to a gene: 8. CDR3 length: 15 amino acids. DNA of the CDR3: TGCGCCAGCAGCGTCAGACAGGGAGCGAATTCACCCCTCCACTTT. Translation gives CASSVRQGANSPLHF.

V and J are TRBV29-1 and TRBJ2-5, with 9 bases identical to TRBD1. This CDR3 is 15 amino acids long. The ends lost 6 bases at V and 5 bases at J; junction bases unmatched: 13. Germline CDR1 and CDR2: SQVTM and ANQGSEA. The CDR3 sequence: CSVWDRALLGETQYF. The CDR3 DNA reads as TGCAGCGTCTGGGACAGGGCCCTACTGGGGGAGACCCAGTACTTC.

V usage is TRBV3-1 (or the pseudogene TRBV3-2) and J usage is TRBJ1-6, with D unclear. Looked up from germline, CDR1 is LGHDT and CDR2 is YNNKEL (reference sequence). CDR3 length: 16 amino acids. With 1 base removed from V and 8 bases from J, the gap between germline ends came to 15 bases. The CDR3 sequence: CASSQGHRRVHSPLHF. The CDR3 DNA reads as TGTGCCAGCAGCCAAGGGCACCGGAGAGTTCATTCACCCCTCCACTTT.

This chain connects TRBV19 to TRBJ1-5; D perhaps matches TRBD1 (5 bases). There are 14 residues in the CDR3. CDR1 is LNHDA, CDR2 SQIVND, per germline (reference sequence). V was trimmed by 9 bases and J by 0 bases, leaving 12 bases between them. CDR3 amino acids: CASGGTGSNQPQHF. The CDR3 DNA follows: TGTGCCAGCGGGGGGACGGGTAGCAATCAGCCCCAGCATTTT.

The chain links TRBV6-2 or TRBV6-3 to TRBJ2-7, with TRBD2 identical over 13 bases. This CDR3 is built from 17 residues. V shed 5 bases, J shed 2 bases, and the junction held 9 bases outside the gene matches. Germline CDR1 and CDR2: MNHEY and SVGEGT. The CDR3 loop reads CASSPGTSGASTYEQYF. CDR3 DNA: TGTGCCAGCAGTCCAGGGACTAGCGGGGCCTCGACCTACGAGCAGTACTTC.

CDR3 region: CASYRLQGNTIYF. CDR3 coding DNA: TGTGCTAGTTATCGTCTACAGGGAAACACCATATATTTT. V gene TRBV2 combines with J gene TRBJ1-3; D remains unclear. Per germline, CDR1 SNHLY and CDR2 FYNNEI. The CDR3 has 13 amino acids.

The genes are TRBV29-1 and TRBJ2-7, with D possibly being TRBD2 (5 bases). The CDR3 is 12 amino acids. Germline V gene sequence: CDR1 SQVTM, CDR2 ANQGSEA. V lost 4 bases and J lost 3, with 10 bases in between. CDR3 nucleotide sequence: TGCAGCGTTGGGGCTAGCCGCTACGAGCAGTACTTC. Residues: CSVGASRYEQYF.

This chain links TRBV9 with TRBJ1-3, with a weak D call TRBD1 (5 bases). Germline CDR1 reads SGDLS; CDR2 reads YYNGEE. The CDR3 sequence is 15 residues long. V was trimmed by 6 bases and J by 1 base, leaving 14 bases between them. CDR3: CASTSDSPSGNTIYF. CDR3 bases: TGTGCCAGCACCTCTGACAGTCCTTCTGGAAACACCATATATTTT.

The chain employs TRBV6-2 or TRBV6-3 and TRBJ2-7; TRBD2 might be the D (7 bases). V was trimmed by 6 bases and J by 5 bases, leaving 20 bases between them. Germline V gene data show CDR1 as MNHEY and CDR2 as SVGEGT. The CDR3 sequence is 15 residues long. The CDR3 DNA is TGTGCCAGCAGCGCTCCGAGGGGGGGGAACAACGAGCAGTACTTC. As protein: CASSAPRGGNNEQYF.

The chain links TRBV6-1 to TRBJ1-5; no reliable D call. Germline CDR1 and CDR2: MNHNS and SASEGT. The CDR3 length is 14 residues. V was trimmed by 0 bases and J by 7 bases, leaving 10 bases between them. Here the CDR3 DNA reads TGTGCCAGCAGTGAAGCCGACGGGGAACAGCCCCAGCATTTT. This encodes CASSEADGEQPQHF.

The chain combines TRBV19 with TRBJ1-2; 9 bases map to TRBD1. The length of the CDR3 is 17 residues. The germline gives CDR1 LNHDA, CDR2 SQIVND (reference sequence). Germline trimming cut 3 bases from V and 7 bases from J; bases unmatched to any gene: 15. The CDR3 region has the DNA TGTGCCAGTAGTATTGTCGGTACCGGGACAGGGTTTGGTGGCTACACCTTC. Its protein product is CASSIVGTGTGFGGYTF.

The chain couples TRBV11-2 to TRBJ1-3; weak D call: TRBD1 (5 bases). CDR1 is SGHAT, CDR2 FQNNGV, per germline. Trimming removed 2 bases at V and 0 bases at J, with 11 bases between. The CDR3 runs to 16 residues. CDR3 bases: TGTGCCAGCAGCTTATTGGCGGGACCCTCTGGAAACACCATATATTTT. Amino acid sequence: CASSLLAGPSGNTIYF.

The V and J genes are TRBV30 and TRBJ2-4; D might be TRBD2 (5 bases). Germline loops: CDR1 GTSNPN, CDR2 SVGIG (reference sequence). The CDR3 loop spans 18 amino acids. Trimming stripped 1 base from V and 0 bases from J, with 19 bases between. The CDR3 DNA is TGTGCCTGGAGTGCCGGACGGGGAATTACACCAGCCAAAAACATTCAGTACTTC. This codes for CAWSAGRGITPAKNIQYF.

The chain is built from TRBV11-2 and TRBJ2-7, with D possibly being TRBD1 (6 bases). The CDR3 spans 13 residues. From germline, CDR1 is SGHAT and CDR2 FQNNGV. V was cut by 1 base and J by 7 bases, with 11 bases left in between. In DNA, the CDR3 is TGTGCCAGCAGCTTAGGGCAACAGGGAGAGCAGTACTTC. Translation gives CASSLGQQGEQYF.

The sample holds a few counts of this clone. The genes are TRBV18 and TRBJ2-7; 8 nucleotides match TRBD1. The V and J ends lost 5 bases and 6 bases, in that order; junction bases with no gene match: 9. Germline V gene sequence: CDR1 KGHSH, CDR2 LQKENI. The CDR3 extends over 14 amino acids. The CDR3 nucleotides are TGTGCCAGCTCAACCATTCAGGGGGCTGGCGAGCAGTACTTC. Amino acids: CASSTIQGAGEQYF.

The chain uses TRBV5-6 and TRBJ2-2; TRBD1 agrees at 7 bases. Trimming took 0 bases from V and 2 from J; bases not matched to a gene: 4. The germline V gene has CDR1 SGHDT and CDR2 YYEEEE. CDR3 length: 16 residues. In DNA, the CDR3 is TGTGCCAGCAGCTTGGGGGACAGTTATAACACCGGGGAGCTGTTTTTT. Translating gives CASSLGDSYNTGELFF.